The T cell receptor beta chain under discussion was sequenced for a study of Graves' ophthalmopathy and Graves' hyperthyroidism. Across the study: Cases classed as stable hyperthyroidism had no ophthalmopathy within 18 months of follow-up.

On this clonotype itself: A read error may produce the germline difference seen at one junction end.

Orbital computed tomography, thyroid ultrasound, TRAb, serum thyroxine and clinical symptoms formed the basis of diagnosis. RNA transcripts were the template, and TCR beta CDR3 regions were amplified from them. Scientists carried out first-round RT-PCR using HTBI primers and then a second-round multiplex PCR. One entry per CDR3 protein results from TCRdb running MiXCR on the multiplex PCR reads. The data contain over a million distinct CDR3 sequences, about 38% of them singletons. Input material: peripheral blood or thyroid tissue (not recorded which). The origin of this receptor is an adult man with Graves' hyperthyroidism.

Written as DNA, the CDR3 is TGCAGCGTTAGGGAACCGAACACCGAGGAGCTGTTTTTT. Residues: CSVREPNTEELFF. The rearrangement uses TRBV29-1 and TRBJ2-2; D call uncertain. Germline lookup yields CDR1 SQVTM and CDR2 ANQGSEA. The CDR3 is 13 residues long.